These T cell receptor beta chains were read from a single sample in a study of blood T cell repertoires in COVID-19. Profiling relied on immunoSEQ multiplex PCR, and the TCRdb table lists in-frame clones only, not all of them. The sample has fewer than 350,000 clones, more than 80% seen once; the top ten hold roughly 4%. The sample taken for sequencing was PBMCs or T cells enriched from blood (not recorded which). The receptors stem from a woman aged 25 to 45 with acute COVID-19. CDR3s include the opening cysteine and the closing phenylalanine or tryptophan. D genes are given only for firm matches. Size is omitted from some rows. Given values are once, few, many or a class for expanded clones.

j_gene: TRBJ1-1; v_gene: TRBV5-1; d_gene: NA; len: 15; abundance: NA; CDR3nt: TGCGCCAGCAGGTTGGCAGGGCAGGGAAACACTGAAGCTTTCTTT; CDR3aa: CASRLAGQGNTEAFF
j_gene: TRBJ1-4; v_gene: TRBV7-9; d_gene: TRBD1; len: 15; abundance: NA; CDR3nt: TGTGCCAGCAGCTCAGATACAGGGGGCCATGGGAAACTGTTTTTT; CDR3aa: CASSSDTGGHGKLFF
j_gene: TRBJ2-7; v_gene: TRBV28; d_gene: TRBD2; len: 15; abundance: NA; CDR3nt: TGTGCCAGCCAAACCAGCGGGATGGGCTCCTACGAGCAGTACTTC; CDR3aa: CASQTSGMGSYEQYF
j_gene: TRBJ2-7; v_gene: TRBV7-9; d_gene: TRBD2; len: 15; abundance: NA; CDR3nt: TGTGCCAGCAGCACCGGACTAGCGGGAGTCGGGGAGCAGTACTTC; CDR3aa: CASSTGLAGVGEQYF
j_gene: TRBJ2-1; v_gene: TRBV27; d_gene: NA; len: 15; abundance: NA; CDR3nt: TGTGCCAAAAACAGTGCAGGGGAACGTGGCAATGAGCAGTTCTTC; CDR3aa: CAKNSAGERGNEQFF
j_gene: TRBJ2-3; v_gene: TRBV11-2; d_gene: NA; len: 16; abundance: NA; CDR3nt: TGTGCCAGCAGCTTAGATGGGGGCATTGGAACAGATACGCAGTATTTT; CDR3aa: CASSLDGGIGTDTQYF
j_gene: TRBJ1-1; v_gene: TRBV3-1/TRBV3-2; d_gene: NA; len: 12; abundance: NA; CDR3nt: TGTGCCAGCAGCTTTAGTTTGGCTGAAGCTTTCTTT; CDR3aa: CASSFSLAEAFF
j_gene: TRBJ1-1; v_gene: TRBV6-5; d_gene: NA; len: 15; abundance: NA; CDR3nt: TGTGCCAGCAGTCCTAGCGCGGGGGCGCTTACTGAAGCTTTCTTT; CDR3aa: CASSPSAGALTEAFF
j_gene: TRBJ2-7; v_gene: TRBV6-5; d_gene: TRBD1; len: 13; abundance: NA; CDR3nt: TGTGCCAGCAGCCAGACAGGGGTCTACGAGCAGTACTTC; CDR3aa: CASSQTGVYEQYF
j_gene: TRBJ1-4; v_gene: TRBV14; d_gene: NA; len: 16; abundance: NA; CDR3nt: TGTGCCAGCAGCACTACTGAGTTTTTCACTAATGAAAAACTGTTTTTT; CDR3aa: CASSTTEFFTNEKLFF
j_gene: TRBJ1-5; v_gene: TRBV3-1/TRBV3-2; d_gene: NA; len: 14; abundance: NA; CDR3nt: TGTGCCAGCAGCCAATTCGGCAGGGGCCAGCCCCAGCATTTT; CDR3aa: CASSQFGRGQPQHF
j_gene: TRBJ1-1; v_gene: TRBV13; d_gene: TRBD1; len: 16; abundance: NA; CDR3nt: TGTGCCAGCAGCACACGACAGGGATCGATAGGTTTTGAAGCTTTCTTT; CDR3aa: CASSTRQGSIGFEAFF
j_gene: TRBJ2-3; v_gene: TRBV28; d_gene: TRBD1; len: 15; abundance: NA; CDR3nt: TGTGCCAGCAGTTTGATCGAGGGGGCTACAGATACGCAGTATTTT; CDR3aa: CASSLIEGATDTQYF
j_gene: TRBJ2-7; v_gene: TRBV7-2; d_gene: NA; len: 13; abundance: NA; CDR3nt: TGTGCCAGCAGCTATAGCATCGCCTACGAGCAGTACTTC; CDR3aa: CASSYSIAYEQYF
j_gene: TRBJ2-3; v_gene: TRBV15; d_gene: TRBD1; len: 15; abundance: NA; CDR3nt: TGTGCCACCAGCCCTGACAGGGGAAGCACAGATACGCAGTATTTT; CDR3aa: CATSPDRGSTDTQYF
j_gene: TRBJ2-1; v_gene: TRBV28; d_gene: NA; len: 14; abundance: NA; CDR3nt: TGTGCCAGCAGTTTCACGGGACTGTACAATGAGCAGTTCTTC; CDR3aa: CASSFTGLYNEQFF
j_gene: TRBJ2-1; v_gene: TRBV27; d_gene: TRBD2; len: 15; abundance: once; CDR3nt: TGTGCCAGGATCCGCGGGAGGGGCTCCTACAATGAGCAGTTCTTC; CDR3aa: CARIRGRGSYNEQFF
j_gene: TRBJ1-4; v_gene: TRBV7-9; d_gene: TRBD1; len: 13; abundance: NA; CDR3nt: TGTGCCAGCAGCCAGGGGGCAGGAGAAAAACTGTTTTTT; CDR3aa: CASSQGAGEKLFF
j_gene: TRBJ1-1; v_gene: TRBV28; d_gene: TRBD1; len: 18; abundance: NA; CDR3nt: TGTGCCAGCAGTTTATGGTACGGGACAGGGGGTAGCAACACTGAAGCTTTCTTT; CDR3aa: CASSLWYGTGGSNTEAFF
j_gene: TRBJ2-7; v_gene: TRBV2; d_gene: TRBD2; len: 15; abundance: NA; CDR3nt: TGTGCCAGCAGGCCGACTAGCGGTGAAATATACGAGCAGTACTTC; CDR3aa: CASRPTSGEIYEQYF
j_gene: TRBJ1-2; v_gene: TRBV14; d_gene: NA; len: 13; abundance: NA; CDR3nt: TGTGCCAGCAGCCAAGTCTACAGCTATGGCTACACCTTC; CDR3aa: CASSQVYSYGYTF
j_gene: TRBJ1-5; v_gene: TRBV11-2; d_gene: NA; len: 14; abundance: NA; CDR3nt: TGTGCCAGCAGCCAGGGTTCCCTCAATCAGCCCCAGCATTTT; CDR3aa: CASSQGSLNQPQHF
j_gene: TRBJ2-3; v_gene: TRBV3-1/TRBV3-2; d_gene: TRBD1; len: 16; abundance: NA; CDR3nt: TGTGCCAGCAGCCACGGCGGACAGGCTCATCCAGATACGCAGTATTTT; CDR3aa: CASSHGGQAHPDTQYF
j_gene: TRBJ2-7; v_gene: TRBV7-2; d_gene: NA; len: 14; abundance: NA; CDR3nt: TGTGCCAGCAGCTTTGGGGACTTTTCCTACGAGCAGTACTTC; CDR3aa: CASSFGDFSYEQYF
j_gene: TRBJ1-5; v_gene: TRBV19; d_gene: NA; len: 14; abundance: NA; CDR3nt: TGTGCCAGCCGTGACAGGTTACAGGGTCAGCCCCAGCATTTT; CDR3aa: CASRDRLQGQPQHF
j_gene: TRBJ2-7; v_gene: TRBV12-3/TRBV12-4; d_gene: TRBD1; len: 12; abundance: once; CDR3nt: TGTGCCAGCAGTCTAACAGGGGCCGAGCAGTACTTC; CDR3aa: CASSLTGAEQYF
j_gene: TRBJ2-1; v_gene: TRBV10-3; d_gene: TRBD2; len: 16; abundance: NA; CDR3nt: TGTGCCATCAGCGGACTAGCGGGAGGGTCCTACAATGAGCAGTTCTTC; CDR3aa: CAISGLAGGSYNEQFF
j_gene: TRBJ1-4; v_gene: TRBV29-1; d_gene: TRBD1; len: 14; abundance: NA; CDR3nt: TGCAGCGCCCTGCCCGGGACAGGCGGTGAAAAACTGTTTTTT; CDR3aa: CSALPGTGGEKLFF
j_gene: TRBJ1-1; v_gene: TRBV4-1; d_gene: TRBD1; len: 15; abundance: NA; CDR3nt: TGCGCCAGCAGCCTCCCTCCCCGGGACAGGGGGTTGGCTTTCTTT; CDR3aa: CASSLPPRDRGLAFF
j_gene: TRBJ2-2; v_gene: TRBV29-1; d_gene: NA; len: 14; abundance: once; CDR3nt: TGCAGCGCCGAGGTCAGGGCGGCCGCCGGGGAGCTGTTTTTT; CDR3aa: CSAEVRAAAGELFF